The TCR beta chain described here comes from a study of PD-L1 blockade in urothelial cancer. Study in general: Atezolizumab, begun by patients in the mid-2010s, was given at 1,200 mg intravenously every 3 weeks. Blood was evaluated 3 weeks (second dose) and 6 weeks after therapy began. Patients arrived having already received 0 to 3 prior chemotherapy regimens.

Germline loops: CDR1 SNHLY, CDR2 FYNNEI. The CDR3 loop spans 11 amino acids. Trimming left V 4 bases short and J 11 bases short, with 9 bases between. Generated by immunoSEQ multiplex PCR, the TCRdb table keeps only in-frame clones and is missing some. The sample contains 20,000 to 30,000 clones, 84% of which appear only once. This clone was counted only a few times. The sample consisted of PBMCs, taken around atezolizumab (anti-PD-L1) treatment. This chain links TRBV2 with TRBJ1-5; D remains ambiguous. The clonotype originates from a man aged 70 or older with urothelial cancer. The CDR3 DNA sequence: TGTGCCAGCAGTGTCTCCCAGGCCCAGCATTTT. This encodes CASSVSQAQHF.